This TCR beta chain was observed in a study of blood T cell repertoires in COVID-19. The V gene's germline CDR1 is LNHDA and CDR2 SQIVND (reference sequence). Trimming cost V 7 bases and J 3 bases; bases outside gene matches: 14. The CDR3 is 17 amino acids. This table comes from immunoSEQ multiplex PCR, and its TCRdb copy is limited to in-frame clones, with some not included. The repertoire holds nearly 110,000 clones, 60% to 80% seen once, with approximately 0.9% in the top ten. The chain links TRBV19 to TRBJ2-2; 7 bases match TRBD2. The sample was peripheral blood. The receptor was isolated from a human donor with acute or convalescent COVID-19. The donor label of this sample is uncertain. For the CDR3, the DNA is TGTGCCAGTAAATCGGTGGGGGGGAAAGGGCACACCGGGGAGCTGTTTTTT. It encodes CASKSVGGKGHTGELFF.